The 12 T cell receptor beta chains below come from one sample, sequenced in a study of cytomegalovirus exposure and HLA in healthy donors. The PCR was carried out with 60 Vbeta primers and 13 Jbeta primers. This table comes from immunoSEQ multiplex PCR, and its TCRdb copy is limited to in-frame clones, with some not included. The table shows hundreds of thousands of clones, with 75% to 80% occurring only once. Source material: PBMCs. These receptors were collected from a young man in good health and CMV-seronegative.

V usage is TRBV6-6 and J usage is TRBJ2-2; 7 nucleotides match TRBD1. Germline trimming cut 7 bases from V and 0 bases from J; bases unmatched to any gene: 8. The CDR3 consists of 16 residues. In germline, CDR1 is MNHNY, CDR2 SVGAGI (reference sequence). The CDR3 DNA is TGTGCCAGCAACAAGGGGGCACAGACGAACACCGGGGAGCTGTTTTTT. This sequence encodes CASNKGAQTNTGELFF.

This clone was picked up a small number of times. This sequence joins TRBV7-3 and TRBJ1-1, with 7 positions matching TRBD1. The ends lost 1 base at V and 5 bases at J; junction bases unmatched: 7. CDR3 size: 15 residues. From germline, CDR1 is SGHTA and CDR2 FQGTGA. The CDR3 DNA sequence: TGTGCCAGCAGCTTAAGGGCCAGGGGGGAAACTGAAGCTTTCTTT. This encodes CASSLRARGETEAFF.

The genes are TRBV6-1 and TRBJ2-5; TRBD1 aligns across 9 bases. The CDR3 totals 14 residues. Germline V gene sequence: CDR1 MNHNS, CDR2 SASEGT. J was trimmed by 5 bases and V by 4 bases; bases with no gene match: 5. In DNA, the CDR3 is TGTGCCAGCAGTGTTACAGGGGGCGCGGAGACCCAGTACTTC. Amino acid sequence: CASSVTGGAETQYF.

Here the CDR3 reads CSVEGFGTSGSYEQYF. The CDR3 DNA is TGCAGCGTTGAAGGGTTCGGGACTAGCGGAAGCTACGAGCAGTACTTC. This sequence joins TRBV29-1 and TRBJ2-7, with 11 bases identical to TRBD2. The CDR3 covers 16 residues. After removal of 1 base from V and 3 bases from J, the junction contained 8 bases not matched to a gene. Germline V lookup: CDR1 SQVTM, CDR2 ANQGSEA.

The chain carries TRBV25-1 and TRBJ1-2; TRBD1 matches at 9 bases. The germline gives CDR1 MGHDK, CDR2 SYGVNS. This CDR3 has 16 residues. Trimming at V came to 5 bases and at J to 2 bases, leaving 9 bases not matched to a gene. CDR3 loop: CASSHRDRAENYGYTF. For the CDR3, the DNA is TGTGCCAGCAGTCACCGGGACAGGGCGGAGAACTATGGCTACACCTTC.

J is TRBJ2-1 and V is TRBV7-9, with a possible D match to TRBD1 (6 bases). The CDR3 runs to 14 residues. The germline V and J ends were trimmed by 2 bases and 3 bases, with 8 bases remaining between them. CDR1 and CDR2 (germline): SEHNR, FQNEAQ (reference sequence). The CDR3 sequence: CASSLRQDYNEQFF. Written as DNA, the CDR3 is TGTGCCAGCAGCTTACGACAGGACTACAATGAGCAGTTCTTC.

The V and J genes are TRBV6-6 and TRBJ1-3; the D is unclear. The germline V gene has CDR1 MNHNY and CDR2 SVGAGI (reference sequence). Deletions cut 0 bases from V and 4 bases from J, with 13 bases between. This CDR3 is 16 amino acids long. CDR3: CASSYSVSLQGNTIYF. The CDR3 region has the DNA TGTGCCAGCAGTTACTCAGTGAGCTTACAGGGAAACACCATATATTTT.

The chain carries TRBV4-1 and TRBJ1-5; a possible D gene is TRBD1 (6 bases). Germline V gives CDR1 MGHRA, CDR2 YSYEKL. CDR3 length: 15 residues. The V gene lost 0 bases and the J gene lost 2 bases, with 8 bases spanning the gap. The CDR3 coding sequence is TGCGCCAGCAGCCAAGAGAACAGGGGCAATCAGCCCCAGCATTTT. Protein: CASSQENRGNQPQHF.

The chain employs TRBV7-3 and TRBJ2-2, with TRBD2 identical over 11 bases. This CDR3 comprises 16 residues. Unmatched junction bases numbered 10, after V lost 6 bases and J lost 7 bases. CDR1 is SGHTA and CDR2 is FQGTGA in the germline V gene. Written as DNA, the CDR3 is TGTGCCAGCAGTTACAGACTAGCGGGAACGGGCGGGGAGCTGTTTTTT. Encoded protein: CASSYRLAGTGGELFF. The full variable domain, with the rest looked up from reference TRBV7-3 and TRBJ2-2, is GAGVSQTPSNKVTEKGKYVELRCDPISGHTALYWYRQSLGQGPEFLIYFQGTGAADDSGLPNDRFFAVRPEGSVSTLKIQRTERGDSAVYLCASSYRLAGTGGELFFGEGSRLTVL.

The chain links TRBV5-1 to TRBJ1-4, with D possibly matching TRBD1 (6 bases). The CDR3 is made up of 15 amino acids. V was trimmed by 4 bases and J by 7 bases, leaving 17 bases between them. The germline gives CDR1 SGHRS, CDR2 YFSETQ. The CDR3 nucleotides read TGCGCCAGCAGCATGGGGGCAGGGGCTACTGAAAAACTGTTTTTT. This codes for CASSMGAGATEKLFF.

The rearrangement uses TRBV2 and TRBJ2-3; a possible D gene is TRBD1 (5 bases). The germline gives CDR1 SNHLY, CDR2 FYNNEI. V gave up 7 bases and J gave up 4 bases, with 15 bases separating them. The CDR3 has 14 residues. CDR3 sequence: CASTSAGWADTQYF. CDR3 nucleotides: TGTGCCAGCACTTCCGCAGGGTGGGCAGATACGCAGTATTTT. The variable domain in full, with the rest retrieved from reference TRBV2 and TRBJ2-3, is EPEVTQTPSHQVTQMGQEVILRCVPISNHLYFYWYRQILGQKVEFLVSFYNNEISEKSEIFDDQFSVERPDGSNFTLKIRSTKLEDSAMYFCASTSAGWADTQYFGPGTRLTVL.

The gene calls are TRBV11-3 and TRBJ2-7; 9 bases fit TRBD2. CDR1 SGHNT and CDR2 YENEEA come from the germline V gene. The CDR3 runs 16 residues. Germline trimming cut 4 bases from V and 2 bases from J; bases unmatched to any gene: 9. In nucleotides, the CDR3 is TGTGCCAGCAGCTCCTCAACGACTAGCGGTCCCTACGAGCAGTACTTC. Translating it yields CASSSSTTSGPYEQYF.